This record looks at one T cell receptor (beta chain) sequence and its context. Its antigen is as yet unknown. The normal lung sample lay at least 3 cm, and maximally far, from the tumour. This sample is part of a study of immune cell composition in non-small cell lung cancer. Overall study: Most cases were lung adenocarcinoma or squamous cell carcinoma. Study-level findings and limits: Tumour TCR-beta clonality was not significantly tied to smoking pack-years.

TCRdb's copy holds only in-frame clones and misses some; the assay was immunoSEQ multiplex PCR. Counted here are around 6,600 clones, over 75% occurring once; the ten biggest clones make up around 9%. Looked up from germline, CDR1 is SGDLS and CDR2 is YYNGEE. V lost 0 bases to trimming and J lost 6 bases, with 5 bases between them. This CDR3 has 12 amino acids. The sequencing input was non-adjacent lung tissue. The genes are TRBV9 and TRBJ2-3, with no clear D. The origin of this receptor is a human donor with non-small cell lung cancer. CDR3: CASSVVEDTQYF. CDR3 DNA sequence: TGTGCCAGCAGCGTAGTGGAGGATACGCAGTATTTT.